Below, one TCR beta chain is given with its context. Its antigen target is currently unknown. Qualities for individual bases were not recorded, and no much larger clone is one base off. The record originates from a study of blood T cell repertoires in COVID-19 (dated by TCRdb to 2018 to 2021). With respect to the entire study: Samples covering the acute and convalescent phases of COVID-19 were provided by collaborators in the United States, Italy and Spain. The prospective study material was composed of cDNA or gDNA derived from T cells, B-cell-depleted T cells, or PBMCs. The dataset comprised deeply sampled blood TCRbeta repertoires from subjects exposed to, actively infected with, or recovered from COVID-19. The repertoires were made available in a free public database intended to serve as a resource for research on the immune response to SARS-CoV-2. The samples were drawn from two sources: the first 160 participants of the ongoing ImmuneRACE study, and 1,000 to 1,500 subjects contributed by 6 global collaborators. Nearly every sample came with metadata listing a de-identified subject ID, COVID-19 status, age in years and sex. HLA class I and class II types, where available, came from metadata supplied by the sample provider rather than from assay-based typing. Findings and caveats that apply to the study as a whole: The amount of clinical and demographic metadata varied by source and participant and was provided uncurated.

Enrolling through a virtual design, the prospective study's participants ranged in age from roughly 18 to 90 years and lived across some 22 United States geographic areas. To assign participants to cohorts, the prospective study relied on clinical history that participants themselves reported in a screening survey and a study questionnaire. Recovered participants in ImmuneRACE Cohort 3 were defined by two consecutive negative NP/OP PCR tests, clearance by a healthcare professional, or resolution of symptoms. Mobile phlebotomists in the prospective study collected whole blood, serum and a nasopharyngeal or oropharyngeal swab from every participant. Participants in the prospective study had the option to provide additional blood draws and questionnaires over a roughly two-month period. Before DNA extraction, blood samples from the prospective study were shipped at room temperature or frozen. The immunoSEQ Assay, a bias-controlled multiplex PCR, was used to amplify TCRbeta CDR3 regions from genomic DNA. The original pipeline was this. Nucleated cell counts per sample were estimated from amplification of reference gene primers within the assay. To quantify the absolute abundance of each unique TCRbeta CDR3 rearrangement, sequence reads were collapsed and filtered. For each sample, productive Simpson clonality was calculated as the square root of Simpson's diversity index over productive rearrangements. TCRdb took this table from immuneACCESS and kept in-frame rearrangements with V and J called. Such tables lack part of the clones; where checked against another copy, unresolved V genes explain under half of the gap, and the rest is unexplained. The V and J calls and clone size were taken over from that table, and D and trimming were inferred from the DNA. Here the sample has 130,000 or so clones; 75% to 90% occur a single time. The top ten hold 18% of the sample.

The TCR originated in a man aged 30-40 years who had recovered from COVID-19. Material: PBMCs or T cells enriched from blood (not recorded which).

The DNA is as follows: TGTGCTAGTGGCCCCTTCGCAGGGGGCTTGGCGTATGAAGCTTTCTTT. Its protein product is CASGPFAGGLAYEAFF. The rearranged segments are TRBV12-5 and TRBJ1-1; 8 bases in the middle match TRBD1. Spanning cysteine to phenylalanine, the CDR3 consists of 16 amino acids. The read is trimmed to its CDR3 DNA, 48 bases read in frame from base 1. V ends up 6 bases short and J 7 bases short, with an unmatched junction base count of 16. Per the germline V gene, LGHNT is the CDR1 and FRNRAP is the CDR2.